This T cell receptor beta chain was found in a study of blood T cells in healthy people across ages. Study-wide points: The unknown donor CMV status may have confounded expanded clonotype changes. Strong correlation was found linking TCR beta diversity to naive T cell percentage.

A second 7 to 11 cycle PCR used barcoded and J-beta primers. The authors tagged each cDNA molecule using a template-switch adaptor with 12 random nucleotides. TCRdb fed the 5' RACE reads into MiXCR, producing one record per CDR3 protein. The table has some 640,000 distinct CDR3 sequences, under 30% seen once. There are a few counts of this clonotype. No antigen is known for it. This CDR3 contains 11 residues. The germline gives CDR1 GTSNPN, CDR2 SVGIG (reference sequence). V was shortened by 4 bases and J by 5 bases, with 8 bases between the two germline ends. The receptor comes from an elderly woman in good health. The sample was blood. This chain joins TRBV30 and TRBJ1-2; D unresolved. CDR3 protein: CAWTHLYGYTF. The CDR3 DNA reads TGTGCCTGGACCCACCTGTATGGCTACACCTTC.